One and the same sample provided the 20 T cell receptor beta chains below, sequenced in a study of cytomegalovirus exposure and HLA in healthy donors. With 60 Vbeta and 13 Jbeta primers, the PCR was carried out. Sequencing used immunoSEQ multiplex PCR; TCRdb keeps in-frame clones, though not all of them. The sample carries approximately 97,000 clones, 55% to 80% recorded once. The sequenced material came from PBMCs. The receptors come from a man between 35 and 55 years old in good health and CMV-seronegative.

The chain employs TRBV5-1 and TRBJ2-1, with TRBD1 as a possible D gene (5 bases). The length of the CDR3 is 11 residues. Germline CDR1 is SGHRS and CDR2 is YFSETQ. V lost 6 bases, J lost 8 bases, and 9 bases lay in between. In nucleotides, the CDR3 is TGCGCCAGCAACCAGGGCGATGAGCAGTTCTTC. Its protein product is CASNQGDEQFF. The full variable domain, in which reference TRBV5-1 and TRBJ2-1 provide the parts outside the CDR3, is KAGVTQTPRYLIKTRGQQVTLSCSPISGHRSVSWYQQTPGQGLQFLFEYFSETQRNKGNFPGRFSGRQFSNSRSEMNVSTLELGDSALYLCASNQGDEQFFGPGTRLTVL.

The chain joins TRBV6-6 to TRBJ2-5; 8 bases are a match to TRBD2. Trimming removed 0 bases from V and 2 bases from J; junction bases left unmatched: 2. The germline CDR1 and CDR2 sequences are MNHNY and SVGAGI (reference sequence). There are 15 residues in the CDR3. CDR3 sequence reads: CASSYSSGGQETQYF. For the CDR3, the DNA is TGTGCCAGCAGTTACTCTTCGGGGGGGCAAGAGACCCAGTACTTC.

There are a few counts of this clone. This chain joins TRBV6-1 and TRBJ2-7; TRBD1 might be the D (7 bases). V lost 7 bases and J 9 bases, leaving 16 bases between the germline ends. The CDR3 has 12 amino acids. CDR1 and CDR2 (germline): MNHNS, SASEGT. The CDR3 DNA follows: TGTGCCAGCAATCAGGGTCAGGGGGGGCAGTACTTC. Translated: CASNQGQGGQYF.

By proportion, this clone is medium-sized. The chain joins TRBV5-5 to TRBJ2-5; weak D call: TRBD1 (6 bases). V dropped 1 base and J dropped 2 bases, with 12 bases sitting between them. This CDR3 contains 15 residues. The germline V gene has CDR1 SGHKS and CDR2 YYEKEE (reference sequence). CDR3 sequence reads: CASSLSGARQETQYF. CDR3 DNA: TGTGCCAGCAGCTTGTCAGGGGCCAGGCAAGAGACCCAGTACTTC.

The chain joins TRBV29-1 to TRBJ2-4; perhaps TRBD1 as D (5 bases). The CDR3 contains 14 residues. V was shortened by 6 bases and J by 7 bases, with 19 bases between the two germline ends. Germline CDR1 and CDR2: SQVTM and ANQGSEA. In DNA form, the CDR3 reads TGCAGCGTCGCCACACCGGCAGGGAAGAACATTCAGTACTTC. This encodes CSVATPAGKNIQYF.

The rearrangement joins TRBV28 to TRBJ1-1; 7 positions agree with TRBD1. The CDR3 is 15 amino acids. The germline V gene has CDR1 MDHEN and CDR2 SYDVKM. After removal of 2 bases from V and 6 bases from J, the junction contained 9 bases not matched to a gene. The CDR3 DNA reads as TGTGCCAGCAGTTTAGGGGCCTCAGGGGGATCTGAAGCTTTCTTT. Translating it yields CASSLGASGGSEAFF. Full variable domain (outside the CDR3, taken from reference TRBV28 and TRBJ1-1): DVKVTQSSRYLVKRTGEKVFLECVQDMDHENMFWYRQDPGLGLRLIYFSYDVKMKEKGDIPEGYSVSREKKERFSLILESASTNQTSMYLCASSLGASGGSEAFFGQGTRLTVV.

This chain joins TRBV28 and TRBJ1-2, with D possibly being TRBD1 (5 bases). The CDR3 length is 14 residues. Trimming shortened V by 4 bases and J by 4 bases, and 13 bases separated the two germline ends. Germline CDR1 reads MDHEN; CDR2 reads SYDVKM. The CDR3 is CASSSGLGSYGYTF. The CDR3 nucleotides read TGTGCCAGCAGTTCGGGACTAGGTTCCTATGGCTACACCTTC.

J is TRBJ2-5 and V is TRBV4-2; possibly TRBD2 for D (9 bases). Germline V gene sequence: CDR1 LGHNA, CDR2 YNFKEQ. This CDR3 spans 16 amino acids. Deletions cut 1 base from V and 4 bases from J, with 16 bases between. The chain's CDR3 is CASSQGRGRGGETQYF. In nucleotides, the CDR3 is TGTGCCAGCAGCCAAGGCAGGGGGCGGGGGGGAGAGACCCAGTACTTC.

The rearrangement uses TRBV5-4 and TRBJ2-2; TRBD1 is a possible D gene (6 bases). With 3 bases removed from V and 8 bases from J, the gap between germline ends came to 14 bases. Per the germline V gene, CDR1 is SGHNT and CDR2 is YYREEE (reference sequence). CDR3 length equals 14 residues. The CDR3, as DNA: TGTGCCAGCAGCTCTGGACAGTTCCTGGGGGAGCTGTTTTTT. Encoded protein: CASSSGQFLGELFF.

The chain is built from TRBV7-8 and TRBJ2-3, with 12 bases aligning to TRBD2. J lost 4 bases, V lost 4 bases, and 6 bases had no gene match. The CDR3 is 16 residues long. CDR1 SGHVS and CDR2 FQNEAQ come from the germline V gene. The CDR3 nucleotides are TGTGCCAGCAGCTCCGGACTAGCGGGGACGGCAGATACGCAGTATTTT. Translating it yields CASSSGLAGTADTQYF.

This chain links TRBV12-1 with TRBJ2-7; TRBD2 was called by the table and not checked on the DNA. TRBV12-1 is listed as a pseudogene. The CDR3 is 15 residues long. CDR3 region: CASSFKSRRSYEQYF. CDR3 DNA: TGTGCCAGCAGCTTTAAATCCCGGCGGTCCTACGAGCAGTACTTC.

The rearrangement links TRBV2 to TRBJ2-2, with unresolved D. Germline V gene data show CDR1 as SNHLY and CDR2 as FYNNEI. The CDR3 runs to 13 residues. The V end lost 7 bases, the J end lost 7 bases, and 13 bases lay between the germline ends. CDR3 region: CASNPAIGGELFF. The CDR3 nucleotides are TGTGCCAGCAATCCCGCCATCGGCGGGGAGCTGTTTTTT.

This chain links TRBV4-3 with TRBJ2-2; 12 bases are a match to TRBD2. The CDR3 spans 16 residues. From germline, CDR1 is LGHNA and CDR2 YSLEER. Unmatched junction bases numbered 3, after V lost 1 base and J lost 6 bases. Here the CDR3 reads CASSQVLAGGPGELFF. CDR3 nucleotide sequence: TGCGCCAGCAGCCAAGTCCTAGCGGGGGGGCCCGGGGAGCTGTTTTTT.

This clone was recorded a few times. The chain is built from TRBV5-6 and TRBJ1-3; the match to TRBD1 covers 8 bases. The V gene end was trimmed by 3 bases and the J gene end by 4 bases; junction bases not matched to a gene: 6. The V gene's germline CDR1 is SGHDT and CDR2 YYEEEE. CDR3 length equals 15 residues. The CDR3 is CASSYDRGGGNTIYF. CDR3 coding DNA: TGTGCCAGCAGCTACGACAGGGGTGGCGGAAACACCATATATTTT.

This chain joins TRBV6-5 and TRBJ2-3; the D is unclear. Germline V gene sequence: CDR1 MNHEY, CDR2 SVGAGI. The CDR3 runs to 14 residues. V gave up 2 bases and J gave up 1 base, with 7 bases separating them. The CDR3 coding sequence is TGTGCCAGCAGTTACGACTGGCGCACAGATACGCAGTATTTT. Its protein is CASSYDWRTDTQYF.

The chain employs TRBV19 and TRBJ1-1, with D maybe TRBD1 (5 bases). The V gene lost 5 bases and the J gene lost 4 bases, with 8 bases spanning the gap. Germline V gene data show CDR1 as LNHDA and CDR2 as SQIVND (reference sequence). The CDR3 runs to 12 residues. CDR3 sequence reads: CASSRGITEAFF. CDR3 nucleotides: TGTGCCAGTAGTCGGGGGATCACTGAAGCTTTCTTT.

This chain uses TRBV28 with TRBJ1-1; D ambiguous. V was clipped by 3 bases and J by 4 bases, with 9 bases between them. From germline, CDR1 is MDHEN and CDR2 SYDVKM. The CDR3 loop spans 13 amino acids. The CDR3 DNA is TGTGCCAGCAGTTTCTCCCCGAGCACTGAAGCTTTCTTT. It translates to CASSFSPSTEAFF.

Remarks on this clone: One end of the junction does not line up with germline, which may come from a read error. This chain links TRBV27 with TRBJ2-1, with 7 bases fitting TRBD1. The CDR3 has 14 amino acids. Germline-derived CDR1 and CDR2 are MNHEY and SMNVEV (reference sequence). The DNA of the CDR3 is TGTGCCATCAGTCAGGGGGAAGGCTACAATGAGCAGTTCTTC. This encodes CAISQGEGYNEQFF.

The chain links TRBV7-9 to TRBJ2-7; tentative D call: TRBD1 (5 bases). CDR1 and CDR2 from the germline V gene are SEHNR and FQNEAQ (reference sequence). This CDR3 region has 16 residues. The germline V and J ends were trimmed by 2 bases and 3 bases, with 17 bases remaining between them. CDR3 amino acids: CASSLWVGQKRYEQYF. As DNA, the CDR3 is TGTGCCAGCAGCTTATGGGTAGGACAAAAGCGCTACGAGCAGTACTTC.

There are a few counts of this clone. The chain uses TRBV6-5 and TRBJ2-1; D is perhaps TRBD2 (6 bases). The CDR3 is 15 amino acids. Germline V CDR1 and CDR2: MNHEY, SVGAGI. V lost 0 bases and J lost 9, with 15 bases in between. In nucleotides, the CDR3 is TGTGCCAGCAGTTACTCGGCTAGCGCTGGAAGTGAGCAGTTCTTC. Its protein product is CASSYSASAGSEQFF.